The source of this T cell receptor (beta chain) is a study of blood T cell repertoires in COVID-19. Study-level background: The United States, Italy and Spain supplied acute and convalescent COVID-19 samples. T cells, B-cell-depleted T cells, or PBMCs supplied cDNA or gDNA.

Sequencing used immunoSEQ multiplex PCR; TCRdb keeps in-frame clones, though not all of them. The sample contains a few hundred thousand clones, approximately 90% of which appear only once. Living in 20 to 30 US areas, the participants were between roughly 18 and 90 years of age. V was clipped by 5 bases and J by 4 bases; unmatched bases: 17. CDR3 length equals 18 residues. CDR1 is PRHDT, CDR2 FYEKMQ, per germline (reference sequence). The receptor comes from a man in his late teens or twenties who had recovered from COVID-19. Sequenced: PBMCs or T cells enriched from blood (not recorded which). V gene TRBV13 combines with J gene TRBJ2-7, with 10 bases lining up with TRBD2. The CDR3 here is CASSAGLSGGLIPYEQYF. The CDR3 region has the DNA TGTGCCAGCAGCGCCGGCCTTAGCGGGGGGCTCATCCCATACGAGCAGTACTTC.